This T cell receptor (beta chain) was recovered during a study of blood T cell repertoires in COVID-19 (TCRdb year 2020). Context from the whole study: Samples from collaborators originated in the United States, Italy and Spain and spanned both the acute and convalescent phases of COVID-19. The material from the prospective study consisted of cDNA or gDNA derived from T cells, B-cell-depleted T cells, or PBMCs. Subjects who had been exposed to COVID-19, were actively infected with it, or had recovered from it provided the deeply sampled blood TCRbeta repertoires that made up the dataset. The repertoires were released in a freely available public database meant as a resource for research on the immune response to SARS-CoV-2. Samples were obtained from the ongoing ImmuneRACE study (first 160 participants) and from 1,254 subjects provided by 6 global collaborators. The sample metadata nearly always contained a de-identified subject ID, COVID-19 status, age in years and sex. Where available, HLA class I and class II types were taken from metadata supplied by the sample provider and were not determined by assay-based typing. The study at large found these results: The amount of clinical and demographic metadata varied by source and participant and was provided uncurated.

The CDR1 and CDR2 encoded by the germline V gene are MNHEY and SVGAGI. V is reduced by 8 bases and J by 8 bases, leaving a spacing of 18 bases between them. There are 13 amino acids in the CDR3, from cysteine to phenylalanine inclusive. Only CDR3 DNA remains: 39 bases, in frame from the first base. Concerning this clone itself: What this receptor recognizes is not known. No qualities accompany the bases; no much larger clone lies one base away.

The immunoSEQ Assay, a bias-controlled multiplex PCR, was used to amplify TCRbeta CDR3 regions from genomic DNA. The published analysis was carried out like this. Within the assay, amplification of reference gene primers was used to estimate how many nucleated cells each sample contained. To quantify the absolute abundance of each unique TCRbeta CDR3 rearrangement, sequence reads were collapsed and filtered. For each sample, productive Simpson clonality was calculated by taking the square root of Simpson's diversity index across productive rearrangements. This immuneACCESS table, as held by TCRdb, lists in-frame sequences with V and J called but not all clones. Of the missing ones, under half trace to an unresolved V gene in checked studies; the others have no known cause. V and J calls and clone size follow that table, whereas D and trimming were derived from the DNA. The sample table contains roughly 62,000 clones; only one count was recorded for 75% to 90% of them. The leading ten clones occupy roughly 10% of the sample.

At one collaborating source in Seattle, patients were enrolled during active infection and were followed longitudinally through the course of disease. The collaborating institutions used their own protocols to collect whole blood in K2EDTA tubes. For TCRbeta analysis, collaborator samples were shipped as frozen whole blood, as isolated PBMCs, or as DNA extracted from either sample type. The chain is encoded by TRBV6-5 joined to TRBJ1-2; the D gene is not confidently resolved. The clonotype originates from a man in his thirties or forties with COVID-19, enrolled during active disease. Sample: peripheral blood. The CDR3 here reads CASGTGIISGYTF. Read as DNA, the sequence is TGTGCCAGCGGAACGGGAATAATCTCGGGCTACACCTTC.